One and the same sample provided the 8 T cell receptor beta chains below, sequenced in a study of blood T cells in healthy people across ages. A sample-barcoded 5' primer and a J-beta primer mix were used in a second PCR of roughly 7 to 11 cycles. TCRdb ran MiXCR on the 5' RACE reads and lists one entry per CDR3 protein. The table lists about 2 million distinct CDR3 sequences, around 48% of them singletons. Sequencing was carried out using blood. These receptors were taken from a woman in her thirties or forties in good health.

The rearrangement uses TRBV2 and TRBJ1-4, with D unresolved. The CDR3 consists of 17 residues. CDR1 SNHLY and CDR2 FYNNEI come from the germline V gene. Trimming took off 6 bases at V and 4 bases at J, with 21 bases between the two ends. The CDR3 bases are TGTGCCAGCAGCGTAAAAAGCCCCCGAGGCATTAATGAAAAACTGTTTTTT. Protein: CASSVKSPRGINEKLFF.

This chain links TRBV7-6 with TRBJ2-7; 10 bases align to TRBD2. Per the germline V gene, CDR1 is SGHVS and CDR2 is FNYEAQ. The CDR3 is made up of 16 amino acids. The V segment lost 4 bases and the J segment 7 bases; nucleotides outside the gene matches: 13. DNA of the CDR3: TGTGCCAGCAGCTGGAGCGGGGGGGCCGGTACGAATGAGCAGTACTTC. This gives the protein CASSWSGGAGTNEQYF.

This clonotype has a count of ten or more. The chain is built from TRBV20-1 and TRBJ2-7; D is unclear. This CDR3 contains 12 residues. Germline V gene data show CDR1 as DFQATT and CDR2 as SNEGSKA (reference sequence). V dropped 0 bases and J dropped 3 bases, with 6 bases sitting between them. This CDR3 reads CSARDAYYEQYF. The DNA of the CDR3 is TGCAGTGCTAGAGATGCATACTACGAGCAGTACTTC.

This clonotype was counted many times. This chain links TRBV11-2 with TRBJ2-7, with 7 bases that match TRBD1. CDR3 length: 12 amino acids. The V gene's germline CDR1 is SGHAT and CDR2 FQNNGV. J was trimmed by 6 bases and V by 5 bases; bases with no gene match: 4. The CDR3 loop is CASSPTGTEQYF. Written as DNA, the CDR3 is TGTGCCAGCAGCCCGACAGGGACCGAGCAGTACTTC. The full variable domain, with the rest looked up from reference TRBV11-2 and TRBJ2-7, is EAGVAQSPRYKIIEKRQSVAFWCNPISGHATLYWYQQILGQGPKLLIQFQNNGVVDDSQLPKDRFSAERLKGVDSTLKIQPAKLEDSAVYLCASSPTGTEQYFGPGTRLTVT.

The rearrangement joins TRBV2 to TRBJ2-5; D remains unclear. The germline gives CDR1 SNHLY, CDR2 FYNNEI. This CDR3 is built from 15 residues. The V end lost 4 bases, the J end lost 4 bases, and 16 bases lay between the germline ends. CDR3 sequence (DNA): TGTGCCAGCAGTGGGGATCCCGCTGGAGTAGAGACCCAGTACTTC. Translated, it gives CASSGDPAGVETQYF. Full variable domain (rest looked up from reference TRBV2 and TRBJ2-5): EPEVTQTPSHQVTQMGQEVILRCVPISNHLYFYWYRQILGQKVEFLVSFYNNEISEKSEIFDDQFSVERPDGSNFTLKIRSTKLEDSAMYFCASSGDPAGVETQYFGPGTRLLVL.

Many counts were recorded for this clonotype. The chain couples TRBV9 to TRBJ2-3; D may be TRBD1 (5 bases). Germline CDR1 reads SGDLS; CDR2 reads YYNGEE. The length of the CDR3 is 16 residues. Deletions cut 3 bases from V and 1 base from J, with 15 bases between. The CDR3 region has the DNA TGTGCCAGCAGCGCCCTAGGACACGGAGGCACAGATACGCAGTATTTT. Translating it yields CASSALGHGGTDTQYF.

This clonotype was counted only a few times. This rearrangement joins TRBV9 to TRBJ2-6, with no clear D. The CDR3 is made up of 15 amino acids. V was trimmed by 4 bases and J by 1 base, leaving 9 bases between them. Germline CDR1 is SGDLS and CDR2 is YYNGEE. The CDR3 protein is CASSQQASGANVLTF. Written as DNA, the CDR3 is TGTGCCAGCAGCCAACAAGCATCTGGGGCCAACGTCCTGACTTTC. The whole variable domain, filled in from reference TRBV9 and TRBJ2-6, reads DSGVTQTPKHLITATGQRVTLRCSPRSGDLSVYWYQQSLDQGLQFLIQYYNGEERAKGNILERFSAQQFPDLHSELNLSSLELGDSALYFCASSQQASGANVLTFGAGSRLTVL.

This sequence joins TRBV7-9 and TRBJ2-1; D unclear. V lost 5 bases and J 0 bases, leaving 23 bases between the germline ends. This CDR3 is built from 19 residues. Per the germline V gene, CDR1 is SEHNR and CDR2 is FQNEAQ (reference sequence). CDR3 loop: CASSQPRTRVPTSYNEQFF. The CDR3 region has the DNA TGTGCCAGCAGCCAACCTAGAACCAGAGTCCCCACCTCCTACAATGAGCAGTTCTTC.